These 6 T cell receptor beta chains were sequenced from one sample in a study of graft-versus-host responses after intestinal transplantation. The data were produced by immunoSEQ multiplex PCR, yet TCRdb's version contains in-frame clones alone and is incomplete. The repertoire holds roughly 62,000 clones, with under 95% as singletons. Here the sequenced sample was PBMCs, taken around 120 days after intestinal transplantation. The source is a human patient who received an intestinal transplant, so some T cells may come from the graft donor.

The DNA of the CDR3 is TGTGCCAGCAGCTTGTTGTTTCGGGTAACCCCGAACACCGGGGAGCTGTTTTTT. Its protein is CASSLLFRVTPNTGELFF. The chain is built from TRBV5-6 and TRBJ2-2; D is unclear. The CDR3 spans 18 residues. CDR1 is SGHDT and CDR2 is YYEEEE in the germline V gene. Trimming took 1 base from V and 0 from J, leaving 16 bases between them. The variable domain in full, completed from reference TRBV5-6 and TRBJ2-2, reads DAGVTQSPTHLIKTRGQQVTLRCSPKSGHDTVSWYQQALGQGPQFIFQYYEEEERQRGNFPDRFSGHQFPNYSSELNVNALLLGDSALYLCASSLLFRVTPNTGELFFGEGSRLTVL.

J is TRBJ2-5 and V is TRBV6-5, with TRBD2 identical over 10 bases. The assigned J gene may be wrong: the sequence end matches TRBJ2-7 better. Germline CDR1 and CDR2: MNHEY and SVGAGI. The CDR3 consists of 16 residues. Written as DNA, the CDR3 is TGTGCCAGCAGTTACACTCGGACTAGCGGAGGGGACGAGCAGTACTTC. Protein: CASSYTRTSGGDEQYF.

The chain uses TRBV2 and TRBJ2-5; TRBD1 or TRBD2 may be the D gene (5 bases each). The CDR3 length is 17 residues. V lost 4 bases to trimming and J lost 4 bases, with 22 bases between them. Germline V gene data show CDR1 as SNHLY and CDR2 as FYNNEI. CDR3 sequence reads: CASSAYLMGGGRETQYF. DNA for the CDR3: TGTGCCAGCAGTGCCTACCTTATGGGTGGGGGAAGAGAGACCCAGTACTTC.

The V gene is TRBV29-1, the J gene TRBJ2-1; D gene unclear. V dropped 3 bases and J dropped 0 bases, with 12 bases sitting between them. The germline V gene has CDR1 SQVTM and CDR2 ANQGSEA. This CDR3 comprises 15 residues. In DNA, the CDR3 is TGCAGCGTTGAGTGGGTTGCGCACTCCTACAATGAGCAGTTCTTC. This encodes CSVEWVAHSYNEQFF.

The chain has TRBV28 and TRBJ2-7; D tentatively fits TRBD1 or TRBD2 (5 bases each). Per the germline V gene, CDR1 is MDHEN and CDR2 is SYDVKM. V dropped 6 bases and J dropped 6 bases, with 18 bases sitting between them. CDR3 length: 14 residues. The CDR3 region is CASSSGTPLGEQYF. The CDR3 DNA is TGTGCCAGCAGCTCCGGGACCCCACTGGGCGAGCAGTACTTC.

The J gene is TRBJ2-4, the V gene TRBV5-4; 7 nucleotides align to TRBD1. Germline V CDR1 and CDR2: SGHNT, YYREEE (reference sequence). Trimming removed 4 bases from V and 8 bases from J; junction bases left unmatched: 9. The CDR3 loop spans 14 amino acids. The chain's CDR3 is CASSMTGSRDIQYF. CDR3 nucleotide sequence: TGTGCCAGCAGCATGACAGGGAGTAGGGACATTCAGTACTTC. The full variable domain, in which reference TRBV5-4 and TRBJ2-4 provide the parts outside the CDR3, is ETGVTQSPTHLIKTRGQQVTLRCSSQSGHNTVSWYQQALGQGPQFIFQYYREEENGRGNFPPRFSGLQFPNYSSELNVNALELDDSALYLCASSMTGSRDIQYFGAGTRLSVL.